What follows are 9 T cell receptor beta chains derived from one specimen sequenced in a study of beta chain features in type 1 diabetes (dated by TCRdb to 2016 to 2018). The method behind the library was the immunoSEQ multiplex PCR assay. All of the isolated RNA was reverse transcribed with the High Capacity cDNA Reverse Transcription Kit, so expressed TCRB transcripts were sequenced. TCRdb limited this immuneACCESS table to in-frame rearrangements with V and J called. A share of clones is missing; checked studies link under half to unresolved V genes, and the rest is unexplained. The sample yields roughly 300,000 clones; 7.5% to 9% were counted once. Approximately 0.47% of the sample rests with the top ten. Sequencing input: central memory CD4+ T cells from blood. Source of these receptors: a woman under 30 in good health.

This chain links TRBV5-6 with TRBJ2-5, with 8 bases lining up with TRBD2. J was trimmed by 3 bases and V by 6 bases; bases with no gene match: 7. Germline-derived CDR1 and CDR2 are SGHDT and YYEEEE. This CDR3 contains 14 residues. The CDR3 reads CASTSGTREETQYF. In DNA form, the CDR3 reads TGTGCCAGCACCTCCGGGACTAGGGAAGAGACCCAGTACTTC.

Concerning this clone itself: Other nucleotide sequences in the sample specify the same CDR3. The chain is built from TRBV7-2 and TRBJ1-5, with a weak D call TRBD1 (5 bases). Trimming stripped 2 bases from V and 3 bases from J, with 8 bases between. Germline CDR1 reads SGHTA; CDR2 reads FQGNSA. The CDR3 sequence is 14 residues long. This chain's CDR3 is CASSLQGNNQPQHF. CDR3 bases: TGTGCCAGCAGCTTACAGGGCAACAATCAGCCCCAGCATTTT.

Notes on this clone: Other DNA variants within this sample encode the same CDR3. The chain combines TRBV6-5 with TRBJ2-7; D is undetermined. CDR3 length: 13 amino acids. The ends were cut back, 0 bases at V and 3 bases at J, with 6 bases in the middle. Looked up from germline, CDR1 is MNHEY and CDR2 is SVGAGI. As DNA, the CDR3 is TGTGCCAGCAGTTACTCTAGAGACTACGAGCAGTACTTC. The encoded protein is CASSYSRDYEQYF.

The V and J genes are TRBV6-6 and TRBJ2-7, with no clear D. Germline assignment: CDR1 MNHNY and CDR2 SVGAGI (reference sequence). The CDR3 totals 16 residues. Deletions cut 6 bases from V and 3 bases from J, with 21 bases between. CDR3 sequence (DNA): TGTGCCAGCAGCCTTCTGGGCGGAGTCGGTAGCTACGAGCAGTACTTC. This sequence encodes CASSLLGGVGSYEQYF.

V and J are TRBV28 and TRBJ1-3; TRBD1 is a possible D gene (5 bases). The CDR3 runs 15 residues. The V gene lost 0 bases and the J gene lost 3 bases, with 9 bases spanning the gap. Germline assignment: CDR1 MDHEN and CDR2 SYDVKM. The CDR3, as DNA: TGTGCCAGCAGTTTATGGAGGGGAGTTGGAAACACCATATATTTT. Its translation is CASSLWRGVGNTIYF.

This clone was counted between two and nine times. The chain recombines TRBV6-6 with TRBJ2-1, with 11 bases matching TRBD2. CDR1 is MNHNY and CDR2 is SVGAGI in the germline V gene (reference sequence). V dropped 2 bases and J dropped 3; count of bases not matched to a gene: 3. The CDR3 covers 16 residues. CDR3 protein: CASSYPSGRFYNEQFF. The CDR3 DNA follows: TGTGCCAGCAGTTACCCTAGCGGGAGGTTCTACAATGAGCAGTTCTTC.

This clone was seen repeatedly, ten times or more. This chain links TRBV2 with TRBJ1-1; 7 bases fit TRBD1. V lost 3 bases to trimming and J lost 5 bases; unmatched junction nucleotides: 6. There are 14 residues in the CDR3. Germline values: CDR1 SNHLY, CDR2 FYNNEI. The CDR3 DNA sequence: TGTGCCAGCAGTGACCCAGGGGGAGGTACTGAAGCTTTCTTT. Protein: CASSDPGGGTEAFF.

This clone occurred many times. DNA for the CDR3: TGTGCCAGCAGTCCCAGCCACTCGTTTCTCCGAGCTTCTTACCGAAGAGCTTTCTTT. Translation gives CASSPSHSFLRASYRRAFF. The chain joins TRBV27 to TRBJ1-1; D is unresolved. Trimming took 5 bases from V and 10 from J, leaving 35 bases between them. This CDR3 region has 19 residues. Germline values: CDR1 MNHEY, CDR2 SMNVEV (reference sequence).

A few counts support this clone. The chain has TRBV7-2 and TRBJ1-2; perhaps TRBD1 as D (6 bases). In germline, CDR1 is SGHTA, CDR2 FQGNSA. CDR3 length: 16 residues. V shed 5 bases and J shed 0 bases, with 16 bases lying between them. The CDR3 coding sequence is TGTGCCAGCAGCCCTACCGGGGGGCAACCTAACTATGGCTACACCTTC. This codes for CASSPTGGQPNYGYTF.